This T cell receptor beta chain was recorded in a study of blood T cell repertoires in COVID-19. Study-level background: There were acute and convalescent COVID-19 samples, and they came from the United States, Italy and Spain.

Germline CDR1 and CDR2: MGHRA and YSYEKL. The CDR3 loop spans 15 amino acids. To note about this clone: The junction and the germline gene differ at one end; a read error may be behind it.

Produced via immunoSEQ multiplex PCR; TCRdb's table is partial and in-frame only. The sample holds about 110,000 clones, 80% to 90% seen once. The chain recombines TRBV4-1 with TRBJ2-2; 8 positions match TRBD2. The sequence came from a human donor in a cohort sampled during active COVID-19. Specimen: peripheral blood. CDR3 protein: CTSSHTSGFTGELFF. The CDR3 coding sequence is TGCACCAGCAGCCATACTAGCGGTTTCACCGGGGAGCTGTTTTTT.